One sample yielded the 15 T cell receptor beta chains listed below, sequenced in a study of blood T cells in healthy people across ages. Sample-barcoded 5' priming and a J-beta primer mix drove a second PCR of roughly 7 to 11 cycles. TCRdb ran MiXCR on the 5' RACE reads and lists one entry per CDR3 protein. The sample includes 1.8 million or so distinct CDR3 sequences, 30% to 40% of them seen just once. Specimen: blood. These receptors originate from a human donor in good health.

This clonotype occurred a few times. The J gene is TRBJ2-1, the V gene TRBV6-1, with TRBD2 identical over 16 bases. Germline lookup yields CDR1 MNHNS and CDR2 SASEGT. Losses at the gene ends were 7 bases for V and 10 bases for J; bases not matched to a gene: 16. This CDR3 spans 18 amino acids. The CDR3 spells CASTQGLAGGLVSGEQFF. In DNA form, the CDR3 reads TGTGCCAGCACCCAGGGACTAGCGGGGGGGCTCGTTTCGGGAGAGCAGTTCTTC.

The gene calls are TRBV9 and TRBJ2-5, with D perhaps given as TRBD1 or TRBD2 (5 bases each). Germline values: CDR1 SGDLS, CDR2 YYNGEE. This CDR3 is 13 amino acids long. V was cut by 4 bases and J by 6 bases, with 13 bases left in between. DNA of the CDR3: TGTGCCAGCAGCAGGGACCCGGGGAAGACCCAGTACTTC. As protein: CASSRDPGKTQYF.

This clonotype turned up a few times. The genes are TRBV4-3 and TRBJ1-3, with 8 bases that match TRBD1. The germline gives CDR1 LGHNA, CDR2 YSLEER. With V trimmed by 0 bases and J by 4 bases, 11 bases remained unmatched. This CDR3 region has 18 residues. The DNA for the CDR3 is TGCGCCAGCAGCCAAGATCGCGGAGACAGGGGTGACGGAAACACCATATATTTT. This gives the protein CASSQDRGDRGDGNTIYF.

The chain has TRBV7-2 and TRBJ1-4, with D unclear. Germline CDR1 reads SGHTA; CDR2 reads FQGNSA. The CDR3 loop spans 13 amino acids. Trimming removed 3 bases from V and 8 bases from J, with 10 bases in between. This chain's CDR3 is CASSFSVGEKLFF. The CDR3 bases are TGTGCCAGCAGCTTCTCCGTCGGGGAAAAACTGTTTTTT.

The chain has TRBV7-2 and TRBJ2-5; D not resolved. Germline CDR1 SGHTA, CDR2 FQGNSA. The CDR3 consists of 14 residues. Trimming took off 3 bases at V and 0 bases at J, with 8 bases between the two ends. Written as DNA, the CDR3 is TGTGCCAGCAGCTTCCTAGGTTACCAAGAGACCCAGTACTTC. Protein product: CASSFLGYQETQYF. The full variable domain, with the rest looked up from reference TRBV7-2 and TRBJ2-5, is GAGVSQSPSNKVTEKGKDVELRCDPISGHTALYWYRQSLGQGLEFLIYFQGNSAPDKSGLPSDRFSAERTGGSVSTLTIQRTQQEDSAVYLCASSFLGYQETQYFGPGTRLLVL.

The chain uses TRBV18 and TRBJ2-7, with 11 bases aligning to TRBD2. The CDR3 sequence is 16 residues long. With 5 bases clipped from V and 3 bases from J, the junction kept 9 bases outside the gene matches. From germline, CDR1 is KGHSH and CDR2 LQKENI. CDR3 protein: CASSSQRLAGSYEQYF. Written as DNA, the CDR3 is TGTGCCAGCTCATCCCAACGACTAGCGGGGAGCTACGAGCAGTACTTC.

This chain joins TRBV5-1 and TRBJ2-3; 14 bases match TRBD2. V shed 4 bases, J shed 6 bases, and the junction held 13 bases outside the gene matches. Germline CDR1 and CDR2: SGHRS and YFSETQ. This CDR3 contains 18 residues. The CDR3 region is CASSPGLAGAPGRDTQYF. CDR3 in DNA: TGCGCCAGCAGCCCGGGACTAGCGGGGGCCCCCGGCAGGGATACGCAGTATTTT.

The sample holds a few counts of this clonotype. V and J are TRBV5-1 and TRBJ1-1, with D possibly matching TRBD1 (5 bases). Trimming took off 4 bases at V and 1 base at J, with 11 bases between the two ends. The CDR3 totals 14 residues. The germline V gene encodes CDR1 SGHRS and CDR2 YFSETQ. This chain's CDR3 is CASSQGLTNTEAFF. The CDR3 DNA reads as TGCGCCAGCAGCCAGGGACTGACGAACACTGAAGCTTTCTTT.

The chain carries TRBV27 and TRBJ2-2; D may be TRBD1 (5 bases). Looked up from germline, CDR1 is MNHEY and CDR2 is SMNVEV (reference sequence). The CDR3 sequence is 16 residues long. Between the trimmed V and J ends, which lost 3 bases and 5 bases, there was a span of 16 bases. The chain's CDR3 is CASSFDGAGLTGELFF. The CDR3, as DNA: TGTGCCAGCAGTTTTGATGGGGCAGGGTTGACCGGGGAGCTGTTTTTT.

The chain employs TRBV20-1 and TRBJ2-1; D is unclear. CDR1 DFQATT and CDR2 SNEGSKA come from the germline V gene (reference sequence). CDR3 length: 12 amino acids. Trimming took off 5 bases at V and 2 bases at J, with 7 bases between the two ends. CDR3 sequence (DNA): TGCAGTGCTTACATCGCCTACAATGAGCAGTTCTTC. Its protein product is CSAYIAYNEQFF.

The chain uses TRBV30 and TRBJ1-3, with D unresolved. The CDR3 length is 13 residues. Germline CDR1 GTSNPN, CDR2 SVGIG (reference sequence). V lost 3 bases and J 1 base, leaving 7 bases between the germline ends. DNA of the CDR3: TGTGCCTGGAGCCTAGGGTCTGGAAACACCATATATTTT. It encodes CAWSLGSGNTIYF.

Only a few counts were recorded for this clonotype. The V and J genes are TRBV20-1 and TRBJ2-1; no reliable D call. The CDR3 runs to 13 residues. Between the trimmed V and J ends, which lost 5 bases and 8 bases, there was a span of 16 bases. In germline, CDR1 is DFQATT, CDR2 SNEGSKA (reference sequence). CDR3 region: CSAGVSLVDEQFF. The CDR3 DNA sequence: TGCAGTGCTGGAGTTTCTCTCGTCGATGAGCAGTTCTTC.

This clonotype was observed a handful of times. The rearrangement uses TRBV5-5 and TRBJ2-4; 8 bases are shared with TRBD2. The CDR3 has 14 residues. V trimming: 5 bases; J trimming: 4 bases; junction bases outside the gene matches: 5. Per the germline V gene, CDR1 is SGHKS and CDR2 is YYEKEE (reference sequence). The CDR3 spells CASRPGGEKNIQYF. DNA of the CDR3: TGTGCCAGCAGACCGGGAGGGGAAAAAAACATTCAGTACTTC. Full variable domain (rest looked up from reference TRBV5-5 and TRBJ2-4): DAGVTQSPTHLIKTRGQQVTLRCSPISGHKSVSWYQQVLGQGPQFIFQYYEKEERGRGNFPDRFSARQFPNYSSELNVNALLLGDSALYLCASRPGGEKNIQYFGAGTRLSVL.

This sequence joins TRBV5-1 and TRBJ2-4; D not certain. Gene TRBJ2-7 matches the end of the DNA better, so the J call may be wrong. Germline V gene lookup returns CDR1 SGHRS and CDR2 YFSETQ. This CDR3 contains 13 residues. CDR3 protein: CASSLDVVSEQYF. CDR3 coding DNA: TGCGCCAGCAGCTTGGACGTAGTTTCCGAGCAGTACTTC.

This clonotype was found once. The V gene is TRBV29-1, the J gene TRBJ1-2, with D unresolved. V lost 0 bases to trimming and J lost 1 base, with 15 bases between them. Germline V gene data show CDR1 as SQVTM and CDR2 as ANQGSEA. The CDR3 spans 16 residues. For the CDR3, the DNA is TGCAGCGTTGAAGATCCTGGAACAAGTATTAACTATGGCTACACCTTC. Protein product: CSVEDPGTSINYGYTF.